This T cell receptor beta chain is from a study of human T cells and chemical hapten exposure. Study as a whole: During the roughly 24-week study period, patients had diphenylcyclopropenone applied to the scalp every week. Small differences in pooled library volume mainly drove the variation in TCR yields per sample. Study-wide points: Donors' alopecia may make their immune response differ from healthy people's. Expanded TCR counts at PT1 were positively correlated with the patch test score.

The time point was: patch test 1, 2 weeks after DPC sensitization. Treatment here: therapeutic diphenylcyclopropenone sensitization with weekly scalp DPC. MiXCR was run by TCRdb on the RACE reads, yielding one entry per CDR3 protein. In the table there are 150,000 to 200,000 distinct CDR3 sequences, roughly 15% of which are singletons. As to this clonotype: Its antigen is unidentified.

The sequenced sample was whole blood, obtained in connection with sensitization to the hapten diphenylcyclopropenone (DPC). This clonotype was sampled from a woman under 40 with alopecia areata. Some clones in this sample may be carry-over from other donors' samples.

The CDR3 protein is CASEGTTPYNEQFF. Written as DNA, the CDR3 is TGTGCCAGCGAGGGGACAACTCCCTACAATGAGCAGTTCTTC. The chain has TRBV6-2 or TRBV6-3 and TRBJ2-1; possible D gene TRBD1, 6 bases. The CDR3 length is 14 residues. The germline V and J ends were trimmed by 8 bases and 2 bases, with 13 bases remaining between them. The germline CDR1 and CDR2 sequences are MNHEY and SVGEGT.